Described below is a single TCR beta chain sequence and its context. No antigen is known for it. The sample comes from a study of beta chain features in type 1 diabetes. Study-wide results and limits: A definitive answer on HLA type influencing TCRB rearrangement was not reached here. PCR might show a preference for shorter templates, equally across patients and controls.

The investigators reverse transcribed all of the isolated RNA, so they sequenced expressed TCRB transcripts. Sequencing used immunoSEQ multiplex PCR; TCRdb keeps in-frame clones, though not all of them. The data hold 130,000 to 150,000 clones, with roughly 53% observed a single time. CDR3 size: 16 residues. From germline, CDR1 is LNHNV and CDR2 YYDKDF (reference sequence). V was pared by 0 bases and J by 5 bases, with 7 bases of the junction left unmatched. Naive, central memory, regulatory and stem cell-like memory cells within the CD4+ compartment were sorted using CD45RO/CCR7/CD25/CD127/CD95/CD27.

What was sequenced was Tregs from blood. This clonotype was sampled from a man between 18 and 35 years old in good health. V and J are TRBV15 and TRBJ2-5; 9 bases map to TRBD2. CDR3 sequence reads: CATSRDWRGGLETQYF. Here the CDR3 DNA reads TGTGCCACCAGCAGAGATTGGCGGGGGGGCCTTGAGACCCAGTACTTC.